This T cell receptor (beta chain) originates from a study of a mutant IDH1 vaccine in newly diagnosed glioma. Germline V gene sequence: CDR1 SGHAT, CDR2 FQNNGV. Losses at the gene ends were 5 bases for V and 1 base for J; bases not matched to a gene: 9. This CDR3 is built from 17 residues. The time point is: baseline, week 1 (first vaccination visit). Treatment: pre-vaccination baseline after standard-of-care therapy. Here immunoSEQ multiplex PCR was the method, and the copy in TCRdb shows in-frame clones only, minus some. In the table there are about 35,000 clones, 75% to 90% of which are singletons.

The rearrangement links TRBV11-2 to TRBJ1-1; 11 nucleotides match TRBD1. Sequenced here: PBMCs, sampled from a glioma patient treated with radiotherapy, temozolomide or both. The sequence derives from a woman aged 40 to 50 with glioma. DNA of the CDR3: TGTGCCAGCAGCATGGGGACAGGGGGGATAAGGAACACTGAAGCTTTCTTT. This gives the protein CASSMGTGGIRNTEAFF.